These T cell receptor beta chains were read from a single sample in a study of T cells after yellow fever vaccination. Each CDR3 protein gets one entry after TCRdb re-called the 5' RACE reads with MiXCR. The sample holds 200,000 to 300,000 distinct CDR3 sequences; 3.6% are singletons and the top ten take approximately 18%. Sequencing used PBMCs, obtained 15 days after the yellow fever booster vaccination. These receptors originate from a man between 18 and 35 years old who received the YFV17D yellow fever vaccine. Each CDR3 is given with its conserved first and last residue. Clone size appears in some rows only: once, few, many, or a class for an expanded clone.

>14|TRBV12-3/TRBV12-4|many
CASALGGGTDTQYF
>12|TRBV18|many
CATGTGDNEQFF
>15|TRBV25-1|few
CASSEGGRGDQPQHF
>14|TRBV7-2|many
CASSLGGDFNEQFF
>15|TRBV7-9|many
CASSKGQGNGNTIYF
>14|TRBV7-6|many
CASSQDARPGTQYF
>15|TRBV28|many
CAIRRDRAFSDTQYF
>16|TRBV5-1|many
CASSRTSPELADTQYF
>16|TRBV6-2/TRBV6-3|many
CASREEGITDTDTQYF
>14|TRBV9|many
CASSGGQQDYGYTF
>19|TRBV11-2|few
CASSHLGLRQGVRSTEAFF
>17|TRBV7-9|many
CASSFVEGEQETGELFF
>14|TRBV27|many
CASSLKLAGDTQYF
>13|TRBV27|many
CASRRGGSNEQFF
>14|TRBV7-2|few
CASSERDRTYEQYF
>17|TRBV15|many
CATSPRGQGVPNEKLFF
>17|TRBV7-7|many
CASSPFLGTDSGNTIYF
>16|TRBV7-8|many
CASSLAQGGGYSPLHF
>15|TRBV9|many
CASSVLTGGTDTQYF
>16|TRBV5-4|many
CASSTKSSGSTGELFF
>16|TRBV5-1|many
CASSPGWVGGRNEQFF
>13|TRBV7-9|many
CASSTRSSFEQFF
>14|TRBV5-5|many
CASSANRHYYEQYF
>15|TRBV7-3|many
CASSATGGAMETQYF
>17|TRBV5-1|-
CASSGQGGAAGANVLTF
>15|TRBV4-1|many
CASSQEKFQNYGYTF
>13|TRBV15|many
CATSRDRGDREFF
>16|TRBV7-3|many
CASSLGSGAGSYGYTF
>15|TRBV7-3|many
CASSPFGGPQETQYF
>14|TRBV7-9|many
CASSRSGKDSPLHF
>13|TRBV4-3|many
CASSQDGGSPLHF
>11|TRBV29-1|many
CSVGSGAEAFF
>13|TRBV5-6|-
CASSPGQMNGYTF
>15|TRBV4-3|-
CASSQDMGRGDGYTF
>15|TRBV7-3|many
CASSLVGGAGYGYTF
>12|TRBV29-1|many
CSAGDRGYEQYF
>14|TRBV9|many
CASSVAWGNTEAFF
>13|TRBV4-1|many
CASSLGLRETQYF
>15|TRBV7-2|many
CASSFPMGGSSPLHF
>15|TRBV6-5|many
CASRPRDRGFETQYF
>15|TRBV4-3|many
CASSKGDTNTGELFF
>14|TRBV7-2|many
CASSPSIRGQPQHF
>13|TRBV7-2|many
CASSLVWGNTIYF
>16|TRBV19|-
CASTPTGGSGANVLTF
>17|TRBV5-1|-
CASSLPTVTSRIGELFF
>22|TRBV4-3|many
CASSQERPVWRLQVHSVYEQYF
>11|TRBV20-1|many
CSAREQDTQYF
>15|TRBV12-3/TRBV12-4|many
CASSPRGQGNSPLHF
>15|TRBV7-9|many
CASSYTSGGADEQFF
>14|TRBV9|many
CASSVEGGNQPQHF
>14|TRBV7-2|many
CASSLGSGGRPQHF
>17|TRBV23-1|few
CASSQSSIRGGGNIQYF
>13|TRBV29-1|many
CSVEMGGTDTQYF
>14|TRBV5-1|-
CASSSDPNTGELFF
>16|TRBV7-2|many
CASTMTGGSYNSPLHF
>15|TRBV5-1|many
CASSERASGAETQYF
>13|TRBV7-9|many
CASSLRDSNEQFF
>13|TRBV5-1|many
CASRIGQGGGYTF
>14|TRBV5-1|many
CASSQWPGGAEAFF
>17|TRBV29-1|many
CSVEEVQGARFSGEQFF